This T cell receptor beta chain was sequenced for a study of OX40 agonist ivuxolimab in advanced cancers. In terms of the full investigation: Ivuxolimab was a fully human IgG2 agonistic monoclonal antibody targeting the costimulatory receptor OX40 (CD134). Partial responses occurred in three dose-escalation patients, of whom one had hepatocellular carcinoma and two had cutaneous melanoma. In the dose-escalation cohort, 65% to 90% of patients were male, and the mean age was around 60 years, with a range of roughly 20 to 85. The paper describes the monotherapy dose-escalation part (N ≈ 52 patients) of the phase I trial of ivuxolimab. Intravenous ivuxolimab was administered to patients every 2 weeks at six dose levels: 0.01, 0.1, 0.3, 1.5, 3 and 10 mg/kg. Of the approximately 50 dose-escalation patients, hepatocellular carcinoma was present in around 20, melanoma in around 15, renal cell carcinoma in 9 and head and neck cancer in 9. Patients were allowed to have had prior anti-PD-1, anti-PD-L1 or anti-CTLA-4 therapy, and 30% to 40% of the dose-escalation patients had previously received checkpoint inhibitors. Peripheral TCRbeta sequencing aimed to test whether ivuxolimab altered TCR sequence diversity and caused clonal T-cell expansion. Study-wide conclusions, independent of this receptor: Low levels of normalized T-cell clonal expansion were also seen in some patients who did not respond. After ivuxolimab, more expanded clones were found on average in CD8+ T cells than in CD4+ T cells. The antigen specificity of the clonally expanded peripheral T cells was not determined. In the 0.1-3.0 mg/kg groups, partial responders were among the patients with the lowest normalized peripheral clonal expansion, particularly in CD8+ T cells. At doses of 0.1 to 3.0 mg/kg, clonal expansion of both CD4+ and CD8+ blood T cells was observed from baseline to week 6.

As to this clone: This clone's antigen is unknown. No qualities accompany the bases; no much larger clone lies one base away.

To sequence the TCRbeta CDR3 region, genomic DNA was isolated from the sorted cells. The immunoSEQ Assay was used for sequencing of TCRbeta CDR3 regions. TCRdb's version of the immuneACCESS table is confined to in-frame rearrangements and falls short of the full clone set. An unresolved V gene accounts for under half of the shortfall where checked; the remainder is of unknown origin. The sample table holds more than 70,000 clones, of which approximately 80% were seen once. The top ten clonotypes cover 0.4% to 0.5% of the sample. The trial excluded patients who had a history of autoimmune disease or were on systemic immunosuppression. Peripheral blood for TCR sequencing was drawn from every dose cohort at baseline, at cycle 4 day 1 and at cycle 7 day 1. The samples were taken from a phase I, first-in-human, multicenter, open-label dose-escalation trial of ivuxolimab. The trial enrolled adults with locally advanced or metastatic head and neck squamous cell, hepatocellular, melanoma or renal cell carcinoma. Before TCR sequencing, CD4+ T cells and CD8+ T cells were sorted from peripheral blood as separate populations.

Specimen: CD4+ or CD8+ T cells sorted from blood, collected in a trial of the OX40 agonist ivuxolimab. The TCR sequence derives from an adult with an advanced solid tumor such as melanoma, head and neck, liver or kidney cancer.

The CDR3: CASSGMNTEAFF. The bases are TGTGCCAGCAGTGGCATGAACACTGAAGCTTTCTTT. The V and J genes are TRBV2 and TRBJ1-1, with the D gene uncertain. Via the germline V gene, CDR1 is SNHLY and CDR2 FYNNEI. Its CDR3 holds 12 amino acids, cysteine through phenylalanine. The read is trimmed to its CDR3 DNA, 36 bases read in frame from base 1. The junction shows trimming of 4 bases on V and 0 bases on J, plus 3 bases between the germline ends.